The 22 T cell receptor beta chains presented below share a single source sample, sequenced in a study of beta chain features in type 1 diabetes. Study-wide points: Shortening of TCRB CDR3s, moderate but significant, appeared in all four CD4+ subsets of Type 1 diabetes patients.

Expressed TCRB transcripts were sequenced because the entire RNA isolate underwent reverse transcription. Sequenced by immunoSEQ multiplex PCR; TCRdb stores in-frame clones only, minus some. Among around 260,000 clones listed, 24% were seen once. These TCRs' antigens remain unknown. Sequenced sample: naive CD4+ T cells from blood. Receptors originate from a woman aged 25 to 39 with type 1 diabetes.

In its sample, this clone was seen a few times. The chain joins TRBV7-3 to TRBJ1-1; 11 nucleotides agree with TRBD1. CDR1 and CDR2 (germline): SGHTA, FQGTGA. The CDR3 spans 15 residues. V gave up 2 bases and J gave up 4 bases; unmatched junction bases: 3. The CDR3 reads CASSLGTGGLTEAFF. CDR3 nucleotides: TGTGCCAGCAGCTTAGGGACAGGGGGGCTCACTGAAGCTTTCTTT.

Here the CDR3 DNA reads TGTGCCAGCAGTGGGGCTAGCGGGAGCACAGATACGCAGTATTTT. Its protein is CASSGASGSTDTQYF. The chain is built from TRBV2 and TRBJ2-3; TRBD2 agrees at 8 bases. V lost 4 bases to trimming and J lost 0 bases; unmatched junction nucleotides: 3. This CDR3 contains 15 residues. Per germline, CDR1 SNHLY and CDR2 FYNNEI.

The CDR3 DNA is TGTGCCAGCAGTGCAACGACAGGGAACTATGGCTACACCTTC. As protein: CASSATTGNYGYTF. V usage is TRBV2 and J usage is TRBJ1-2; 7 nucleotides align to TRBD1. With V trimmed by 4 bases and J by 2 bases, 4 bases remained unmatched. This CDR3 spans 14 amino acids. CDR1 and CDR2 from the germline V gene are SNHLY and FYNNEI.

This clone came up a few times. V and J are TRBV28 and TRBJ2-2; the D gene is possibly TRBD1 (5 bases). Trimming took 7 bases from V and 5 from J, leaving 11 bases between them. This CDR3 has 13 residues. The germline V gene has CDR1 MDHEN and CDR2 SYDVKM. The CDR3 loop reads CASTGNPTGELFF. The CDR3 DNA reads TGTGCCAGCACAGGGAATCCAACCGGGGAGCTGTTTTTT.

The chain is built from TRBV14 and TRBJ2-5; D unclear. Germline V gene sequence: CDR1 SGHDN, CDR2 FVKESK. V lost 0 bases, J lost 5 bases, and 7 bases lay in between. This CDR3 region has 13 residues. The CDR3 DNA reads as TGTGCCAGCAGCCAAGACGGTCCGGAGACCCAGTACTTC. Protein sequence: CASSQDGPETQYF.

This clone was seen more than once but under ten times. Here the CDR3 reads CSVGQEVNTGELFF. The CDR3 nucleotides read TGCAGCGTTGGACAAGAAGTGAACACCGGGGAGCTGTTTTTT. The chain employs TRBV29-1 and TRBJ2-2; D gene unclear. The germline V and J ends were trimmed by 4 bases and 1 base, with 10 bases remaining between them. Germline CDR1 is SQVTM and CDR2 is ANQGSEA. CDR3 length: 14 amino acids.

This chain uses TRBV7-2 with TRBJ1-4, with D maybe TRBD1 (6 bases). The V gene's germline CDR1 is SGHTA and CDR2 FQGNSA. CDR3 length: 14 amino acids. The V and J ends lost 5 bases and 6 bases respectively, with 13 bases between them. The CDR3 DNA reads TGTGCCAGCAGCAGGACAGCTGGCGATGAAAAACTGTTTTTT. It translates to CASSRTAGDEKLFF.

This chain connects TRBV18 to TRBJ2-1; D uncertain. The V gene lost 6 bases and the J gene lost 3 bases, with 15 bases spanning the gap. Germline lookup yields CDR1 KGHSH and CDR2 LQKENI. This CDR3 comprises 15 residues. CDR3 coding DNA: TGTGCCAGCTCTCCTGCCGTCAGAAACTACAATGAGCAGTTCTTC. Its protein product is CASSPAVRNYNEQFF.

The table lists this clone with a few counts. The chain uses TRBV27 and TRBJ2-7; TRBD2 agrees at 13 bases. The trim removed 4 bases at V and 6 bases at J, leaving 9 bases unmatched. Germline V gives CDR1 MNHEY, CDR2 SMNVEV (reference sequence). This CDR3 region has 16 residues. The CDR3 protein is CASSSLTSGRKFEQYF. Here the CDR3 DNA reads TGTGCCAGCAGTTCCCTGACTAGCGGGAGGAAATTCGAGCAGTACTTC.

A few counts support this clone. The rearrangement joins TRBV4-1 to TRBJ1-4; D is unclear. The CDR3 is 15 amino acids. V lost 3 bases and J lost 0, with 8 bases in between. Germline V gene sequence: CDR1 MGHRA, CDR2 YSYEKL. The CDR3 reads CASSQGGSTNEKLFF. The DNA for the CDR3 is TGCGCCAGCAGCCAGGGAGGGTCAACTAATGAAAAACTGTTTTTT.

In its sample, this clone was seen a few times. The genes are TRBV5-1 and TRBJ1-2; D perhaps matches TRBD1 (5 bases). CDR3 length: 15 amino acids. CDR1 is SGHRS, CDR2 YFSETQ, per germline. Trimming cost V 0 bases and J 4 bases, with 13 bases left between them. The CDR3, as DNA: TGCGCCAGCAGCTTGGCAGGGAATCCCATCTATGGCTACACCTTC. Translating gives CASSLAGNPIYGYTF.

The rearrangement links TRBV6-5 to TRBJ2-5; D possibly corresponds to TRBD1 (5 bases). The CDR3 extends over 15 amino acids. CDR1 is MNHEY and CDR2 is SVGAGI in the germline V gene. Trimming pared 5 bases from V and 7 bases from J, leaving 20 bases between. CDR3 sequence: CASSPTPDTWGTQYF. In nucleotides, the CDR3 is TGTGCCAGCAGTCCCACGCCGGACACGTGGGGGACCCAGTACTTC.

This clone has only a few counts. This chain uses TRBV30 with TRBJ1-1, with D tentatively TRBD1 (6 bases). V was clipped by 0 bases and J by 5 bases, with 13 bases between them. Germline V gene sequence: CDR1 GTSNPN, CDR2 SVGIG (reference sequence). The CDR3 is 14 residues long. As DNA, the CDR3 is TGTGCCTGGAGTGTAAAAGGGGGAGGGACTGAAGCTTTCTTT. Translating it yields CAWSVKGGGTEAFF.

The J gene is TRBJ2-7, the V gene TRBV28; 9 nucleotides match TRBD1. Germline CDR1 reads MDHEN; CDR2 reads SYDVKM. The CDR3 spans 14 residues. Trimming removed 7 bases from V and 4 bases from J; junction bases left unmatched: 8. The CDR3 nucleotides read TGTGCCAGCAAACAAGGACAGGGGCGTTACGAGCAGTACTTC. It translates to CASKQGQGRYEQYF.

This chain joins TRBV5-1 and TRBJ2-7, with 8 bases lining up with TRBD1. The CDR3 length is 15 residues. Germline V gene sequence: CDR1 SGHRS, CDR2 YFSETQ. The junction had 13 bases not matched to a gene; V was cut back by 4 bases and J by 7 bases. The CDR3 nucleotides are TGCGCCAGCAGCAATAACGCAGGGGGCGCGGGGGAGCAGTACTTC. It is translated as CASSNNAGGAGEQYF. Together with reference TRBV5-1 and TRBJ2-7, the CDR3 gives the full variable domain: KAGVTQTPRYLIKTRGQQVTLSCSPISGHRSVSWYQQTPGQGLQFLFEYFSETQRNKGNFPGRFSGRQFSNSRSEMNVSTLELGDSALYLCASSNNAGGAGEQYFGPGTRLTVT.

This clone was counted only a few times. The J gene is TRBJ2-7, the V gene TRBV11-2, with D possibly TRBD1 on 5 matching bases. CDR3 length: 14 amino acids. Trimming pared 5 bases from V and 0 bases from J, leaving 11 bases between. CDR1 SGHAT and CDR2 FQNNGV come from the germline V gene. The CDR3 region is CASSQLRDSYEQYF. The CDR3 bases are TGTGCCAGCAGCCAACTCAGGGACTCCTACGAGCAGTACTTC.

V gene TRBV5-1 combines with J gene TRBJ2-1; 7 bases map to TRBD2. Germline CDR1 SGHRS, CDR2 YFSETQ. The CDR3 has 14 amino acids. V was clipped by 6 bases and J by 7 bases; unmatched bases: 10. The CDR3 nucleotides are TGCGCCAGCATTGGGCGGGAGTCTGGGAATGAGCAGTTCTTC. Translated: CASIGRESGNEQFF.

This clone was recorded a few times. The chain couples TRBV20-1 to TRBJ1-1; D perhaps matches TRBD1 (6 bases). Per the germline V gene, CDR1 is DFQATT and CDR2 is SNEGSKA (reference sequence). The length of the CDR3 is 11 residues. V lost 6 bases and J lost 7, with 12 bases in between. Here the CDR3 reads CSARGHREAFF. Here the CDR3 DNA reads TGCAGTGCGAGGGGACATCGTGAAGCTTTCTTT.

The CDR3: CASSRGSSDEQFF. Written as DNA, the CDR3 is TGTGCCAGCAGCCGAGGTAGTAGCGATGAGCAGTTCTTC. The V and J genes are TRBV5-4 and TRBJ2-1; tentatively, D is TRBD2 (5 bases). This CDR3 has 13 amino acids. In germline, CDR1 is SGHNT, CDR2 YYREEE (reference sequence). Trimming cost V 4 bases and J 8 bases, with 13 bases left between them. Drawing the rest from reference TRBV5-4 and TRBJ2-1, the complete variable domain is ETGVTQSPTHLIKTRGQQVTLRCSSQSGHNTVSWYQQALGQGPQFIFQYYREEENGRGNFPPRFSGLQFPNYSSELNVNALELDDSALYLCASSRGSSDEQFFGPGTRLTVL.

The V and J genes are TRBV29-1 and TRBJ1-2; D call uncertain. This CDR3 is built from 15 residues. Germline CDR1 and CDR2: SQVTM and ANQGSEA. Trimming shortened V by 3 bases and J by 1 base, and 15 bases separated the two germline ends. The CDR3 region is CSVDTTAANNYGYTF. In nucleotides, the CDR3 is TGCAGCGTTGATACAACAGCCGCAAATAACTATGGCTACACCTTC. Combining the CDR3 with reference TRBV29-1 and TRBJ1-2 gives the whole variable domain SAVISQKPSRDICQRGTSLTIQCQVDSQVTMMFWYRQQPGQSLTLIATANQGSEATYESGFVIDKFPISRPNLTFSTLTVSNMSPEDSSIYLCSVDTTAANNYGYTFGSGTRLTVV.

The chain combines TRBV5-1 with TRBJ2-2, with D tentatively TRBD1 (6 bases). The CDR3 runs 15 residues. Germline loops: CDR1 SGHRS, CDR2 YFSETQ. Deletions cut 4 bases from V and 3 bases from J, with 13 bases between. CDR3 residues: CASSGQGRYTGELFF. In DNA form, the CDR3 reads TGCGCCAGCAGCGGTCAGGGGAGATACACCGGGGAGCTGTTTTTT.

The CDR3 sequence is CASKRETYYGELFF. Here the CDR3 DNA reads TGTGCCAGCAAGCGCGAGACCTATTACGGGGAGCTGTTTTTT. V is TRBV6-5 and J is TRBJ2-2; D unclear. The germline V and J ends were trimmed by 7 bases and 7 bases, with 16 bases remaining between them. Germline V lookup: CDR1 MNHEY, CDR2 SVGAGI. There are 14 residues in the CDR3.